The 19 T cell receptor beta chains below come from one sample, sequenced in a study of blood T cells in healthy people across ages. Together with a sample-barcoded 5' primer, a J-beta primer mix was included in a second PCR lasting roughly 6 to 12 cycles. TCRdb re-derived calls from the 5' RACE reads in MiXCR, one entry per CDR3 protein. Counted here are 600,000 to 1,000,000 distinct CDR3 sequences, nearly 60% occurring once; the ten biggest clones make up about 20%. Sequenced sample: blood. The receptor source for this set is a man aged 25-40 years in good health.

The chain uses TRBV12-3 or TRBV12-4 and TRBJ2-1; 14 bases are a match to TRBD2. The CDR3 has 16 residues. With V trimmed by 5 bases and J by 6 bases, 6 bases remained unmatched. The CDR3 here is CASSPGLAGDPNEQFF. For the CDR3, the DNA is TGTGCCAGCAGTCCGGGACTAGCGGGAGATCCCAATGAGCAGTTCTTC.

The V gene is TRBV9, the J gene TRBJ2-7; 9 bases match TRBD1. This CDR3 has 14 amino acids. CDR1 SGDLS and CDR2 YYNGEE come from the germline V gene. The J segment lost 3 bases and the V segment lost 2 bases, leaving 3 bases of the junction unmatched. The CDR3 loop is CASSVGTGNYEQYF. CDR3 bases: TGTGCCAGCAGCGTCGGGACAGGGAACTACGAGCAGTACTTC.

The chain links TRBV7-2 to TRBJ2-1; 9 bases map to TRBD2. V was clipped by 6 bases and J by 1 base; unmatched bases: 1. Germline CDR1 is SGHTA and CDR2 is FQGNSA. This CDR3 spans 14 amino acids. The CDR3 loop reads CASRRGGSYNEQFF. CDR3 in DNA: TGTGCCAGCAGGCGGGGGGGATCCTACAATGAGCAGTTCTTC.

The chain links TRBV5-1 to TRBJ2-7; D is ambiguous. From germline, CDR1 is SGHRS and CDR2 YFSETQ. The CDR3 totals 14 residues. Trimming took off 0 bases at V and 3 bases at J, with 10 bases between the two ends. The CDR3 DNA reads TGCGCCAGCAGCTTGGCCTCCTTTAGCTACGAGCAGTACTTC. It yields the protein CASSLASFSYEQYF.

This chain uses TRBV5-1 with TRBJ2-2, with D possibly TRBD2 on 6 matching bases. Looked up from germline, CDR1 is SGHRS and CDR2 is YFSETQ. Trimming took 6 bases from V and 4 from J, leaving 16 bases between them. The CDR3 spans 15 residues. DNA for the CDR3: TGCGCCAGCACCACGGGACTGGAATTCACCGGGGAGCTGTTTTTT. The encoded protein is CASTTGLEFTGELFF.

This clonotype was found a few times. The chain carries TRBV3-1 and TRBJ2-5; no firm D call. The V end was cut by 3 bases, the J end by 2 bases, with 4 bases between. The CDR3 is made up of 12 amino acids. From germline, CDR1 is LGHDT and CDR2 YNNKEL (reference sequence). CDR3 DNA: TGTGCCAGCAGCCAGCAACAAGAGACCCAGTACTTC. Protein product: CASSQQQETQYF.

The sample holds a few counts of this clonotype. This chain uses TRBV7-9 with TRBJ2-1; 8 bases are shared with TRBD2. Germline V gene sequence: CDR1 SEHNR, CDR2 FQNEAQ (reference sequence). This CDR3 has 16 residues. V lost 2 bases, J lost 8 bases, and 11 bases stayed unmatched. Written as DNA, the CDR3 is TGTGCCAGCAGCTTATTTTCCAGCGGGGGTTCGGATGAGCAGTTCTTC. This codes for CASSLFSSGGSDEQFF. The complete variable domain, with remaining parts taken from reference TRBV7-9 and TRBJ2-1, reads DTGVSQNPRHKITKRGQNVTFRCDPISEHNRLYWYRQTLGQGPEFLTYFQNEAQLEKSRLLSDRFSAERPKGSFSTLEIQRTEQGDSAMYLCASSLFSSGGSDEQFFGPGTRLTVL.

This chain links TRBV7-8 with TRBJ1-1; a possible D gene is TRBD1 (5 bases). The CDR3 is made up of 16 amino acids. Germline V gene lookup returns CDR1 SGHVS and CDR2 FQNEAQ. V lost 0 bases to trimming and J lost 2 bases, with 13 bases between them. The CDR3 DNA reads TGTGCCAGCAGCTTAGCGGTGGGGCGGGGTAACACTGAAGCTTTCTTT. Protein sequence: CASSLAVGRGNTEAFF.

This clonotype appeared a few times. This rearrangement joins TRBV5-6 to TRBJ2-3; D unresolved. V lost 5 bases to trimming and J lost 6 bases, with 7 bases between them. In germline, CDR1 is SGHDT, CDR2 YYEEEE. The CDR3 is 11 residues long. Here the CDR3 reads CASSTWDTQYF. CDR3 sequence (DNA): TGTGCCAGCAGTACTTGGGATACGCAGTATTTT. The full variable domain, its missing parts supplied by reference TRBV5-6 and TRBJ2-3, is DAGVTQSPTHLIKTRGQQVTLRCSPKSGHDTVSWYQQALGQGPQFIFQYYEEEERQRGNFPDRFSGHQFPNYSSELNVNALLLGDSALYLCASSTWDTQYFGPGTRLTVL.

This chain links TRBV28 with TRBJ2-7; perhaps D is TRBD1 or TRBD2 (6 bases each). The germline V gene has CDR1 MDHEN and CDR2 SYDVKM. V gave up 6 bases and J gave up 6 bases, with 18 bases separating them. The CDR3 spans 14 residues. The CDR3 protein is CASRGAGRGVEQYF. CDR3 DNA: TGTGCCAGCAGGGGGGCAGGGCGCGGGGTCGAGCAGTACTTC. Filled out from reference TRBV28 and TRBJ2-7, the complete variable domain reads DVKVTQSSRYLVKRTGEKVFLECVQDMDHENMFWYRQDPGLGLRLIYFSYDVKMKEKGDIPEGYSVSREKKERFSLILESASTNQTSMYLCASRGAGRGVEQYFGPGTRLTVT.

A note on this clonotype: A clone one base away is much larger, so this may be a read error. The V and J genes are TRBV7-2 and TRBJ1-5; 7 bases map to TRBD1. CDR1 and CDR2 (germline): SGHTA, FQGNSA. The CDR3 covers 15 residues. The V and J ends lost 5 bases and 3 bases, in that order; junction bases with no gene match: 7. The CDR3 loop is CASSPRDSPNQPQHF. In DNA, the CDR3 is TGTGCCAGCAGCCCCCGGGACAGTCCCAATCAGCCCCAGCATTTT.

V is TRBV20-1 and J is TRBJ1-4, with D possibly matching TRBD1 (5 bases). V shed 0 bases and J shed 7 bases, with 12 bases lying between them. The germline V gene encodes CDR1 DFQATT and CDR2 SNEGSKA (reference sequence). The CDR3 extends over 14 amino acids. CDR3: CSARDRGSGEKLFF. DNA of the CDR3: TGCAGTGCTAGAGATAGGGGTAGTGGTGAAAAACTGTTTTTT.

This chain joins TRBV11-2 and TRBJ2-3, with TRBD1 matching over 7 bases. Germline assignment: CDR1 SGHAT and CDR2 FQNNGV. J was trimmed by 2 bases and V by 4 bases; bases with no gene match: 6. The CDR3 has 15 residues. The CDR3 is CASSSHGTDTDTQYF. In nucleotides, the CDR3 is TGTGCCAGCAGCTCCCACGGGACAGACACAGATACGCAGTATTTT.

In this sample, this clonotype turned up a few times. The chain combines TRBV10-3 with TRBJ2-7; D unresolved. Germline V gene data show CDR1 as ENHRY and CDR2 as SYGVKD. The CDR3 has 13 residues. Trimming removed 3 bases from V and 4 bases from J, with 10 bases in between. Written as DNA, the CDR3 is TGTGCCATCAGTGAAAATCCGGCGTACGAGCAGTACTTC. Amino acids: CAISENPAYEQYF.

This clonotype showed up just a few times. The rearrangement joins TRBV28 to TRBJ2-7; TRBD2 agrees at 8 bases. Trimming at V came to 5 bases and at J to 4 bases, leaving 4 bases not matched to a gene. Looked up from germline, CDR1 is MDHEN and CDR2 is SYDVKM. CDR3 length: 13 amino acids. The CDR3 coding sequence is TGTGCCAGCAGTCGGGAGGGAGAGTACGAGCAGTACTTC. Translating gives CASSREGEYEQYF.

This clonotype was seen more than once but under ten times. This rearrangement joins TRBV25-1 to TRBJ2-7, with D unresolved. This CDR3 is built from 14 residues. The V gene lost 1 base and the J gene lost 3 bases, with 10 bases spanning the gap. The germline V gene encodes CDR1 MGHDK and CDR2 SYGVNS. CDR3 sequence: CASSESGPIYEQYF. The DNA of the CDR3 is TGTGCCAGCAGTGAATCGGGCCCAATCTACGAGCAGTACTTC.

This clonotype occurred a few times. This chain uses TRBV29-1 with TRBJ2-5; either TRBD1 or TRBD2 may fit D (5 bases each). In germline, CDR1 is SQVTM, CDR2 ANQGSEA. V lost 3 bases and J lost 4, with 12 bases in between. The CDR3 extends over 13 amino acids. CDR3 protein: CSVETPGTETQYF. As DNA, the CDR3 is TGCAGCGTTGAGACTCCAGGGACAGAGACCCAGTACTTC.

V gene TRBV29-1 combines with J gene TRBJ2-5; maybe TRBD1 (8 bases). The germline gives CDR1 SQVTM, CDR2 ANQGSEA. V gave up 6 bases and J gave up 13 bases, with 15 bases separating them. The CDR3 consists of 10 residues. This chain's CDR3 is CSVGGGQVYF. Written as DNA, the CDR3 is TGCAGCGTGGGGGGGGGACAGGTGTACTTC.

CDR3 bases: TGTGCCTGGCTGGCAGGTAGCGGGGGTAACAATGAGCAGTACTTC. Its protein product is CAWLAGSGGNNEQYF. The chain uses TRBV30 and TRBJ2-7; 9 bases match TRBD2. Trimming removed 5 bases from V and 7 bases from J; junction bases left unmatched: 15. Germline CDR1 GTSNPN, CDR2 SVGIG (reference sequence). The CDR3 runs to 15 residues. Together with reference TRBV30 and TRBJ2-7, the CDR3 gives the full variable domain: SQTIHQWPATLVQPVGSPLSLECTVEGTSNPNLYWYRQAAGRGLQLLFYSVGIGQISSEVPQNLSASRPQDRQFILSSKKLLLSDSGFYLCAWLAGSGGNNEQYFGPGTRLTVT.